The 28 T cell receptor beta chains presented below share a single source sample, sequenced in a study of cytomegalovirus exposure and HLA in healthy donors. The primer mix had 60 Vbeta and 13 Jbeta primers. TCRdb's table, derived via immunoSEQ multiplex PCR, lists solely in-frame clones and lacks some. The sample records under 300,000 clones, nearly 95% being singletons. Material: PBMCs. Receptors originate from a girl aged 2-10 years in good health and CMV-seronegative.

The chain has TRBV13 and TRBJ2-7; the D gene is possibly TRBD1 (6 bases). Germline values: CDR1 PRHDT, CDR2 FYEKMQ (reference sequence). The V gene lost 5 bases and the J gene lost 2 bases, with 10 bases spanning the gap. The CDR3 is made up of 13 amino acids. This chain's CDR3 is CASSTGQTYEQYF. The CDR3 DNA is TGTGCCAGCAGCACAGGACAGACCTACGAGCAGTACTTC.

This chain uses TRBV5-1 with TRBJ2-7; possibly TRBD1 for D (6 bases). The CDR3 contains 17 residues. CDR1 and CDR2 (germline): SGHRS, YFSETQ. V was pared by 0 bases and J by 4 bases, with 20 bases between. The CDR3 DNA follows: TGCGCCAGCAGCTTGGGGGTGGGGGCCACCCTCTCTTACGAGCAGTACTTC. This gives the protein CASSLGVGATLSYEQYF.

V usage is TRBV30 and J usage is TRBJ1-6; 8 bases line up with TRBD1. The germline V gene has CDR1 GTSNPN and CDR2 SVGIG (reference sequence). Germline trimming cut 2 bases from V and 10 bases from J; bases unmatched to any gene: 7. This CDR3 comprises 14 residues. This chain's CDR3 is CAWSNGQGESPLHF. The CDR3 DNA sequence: TGTGCCTGGAGTAACGGACAGGGTGAGTCACCCCTCCACTTT. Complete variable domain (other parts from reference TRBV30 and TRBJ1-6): SQTIHQWPATLVQPVGSPLSLECTVEGTSNPNLYWYRQAAGRGLQLLFYSVGIGQISSEVPQNLSASRPQDRQFILSSKKLLLSDSGFYLCAWSNGQGESPLHFGNGTRLTVT.

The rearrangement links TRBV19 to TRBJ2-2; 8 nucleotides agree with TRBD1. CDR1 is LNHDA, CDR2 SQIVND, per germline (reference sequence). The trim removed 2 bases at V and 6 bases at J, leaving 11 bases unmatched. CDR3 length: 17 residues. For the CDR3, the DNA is TGTGCCAGTAGTATAATAGGGGGCAGGGGGCTTGCCGGGGAGCTGTTTTTT. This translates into CASSIIGGRGLAGELFF.

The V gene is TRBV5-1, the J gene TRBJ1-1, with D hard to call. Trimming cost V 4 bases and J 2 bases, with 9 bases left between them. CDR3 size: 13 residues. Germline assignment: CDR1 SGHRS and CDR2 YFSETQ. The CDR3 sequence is CASSTQINTEAFF. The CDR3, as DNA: TGCGCCAGCAGCACACAGATAAACACTGAAGCTTTCTTT.

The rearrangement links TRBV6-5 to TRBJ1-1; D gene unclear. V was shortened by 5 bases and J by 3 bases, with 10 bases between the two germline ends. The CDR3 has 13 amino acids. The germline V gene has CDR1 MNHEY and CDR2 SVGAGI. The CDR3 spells CASSPPTHTEAFF. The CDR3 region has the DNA TGTGCCAGCAGTCCCCCGACACACACTGAAGCTTTCTTT.

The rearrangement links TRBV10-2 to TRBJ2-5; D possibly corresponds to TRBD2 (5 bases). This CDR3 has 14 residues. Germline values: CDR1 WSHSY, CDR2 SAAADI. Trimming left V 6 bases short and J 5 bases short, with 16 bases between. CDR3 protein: CASRRGLARETQYF. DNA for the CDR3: TGCGCCAGCAGACGCGGACTTGCTCGGGAGACCCAGTACTTC.

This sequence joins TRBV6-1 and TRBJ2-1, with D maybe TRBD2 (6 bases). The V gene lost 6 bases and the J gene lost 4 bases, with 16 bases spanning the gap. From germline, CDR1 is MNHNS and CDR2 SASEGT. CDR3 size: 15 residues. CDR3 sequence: CASSRVGGAYNEQFF. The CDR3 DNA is TGTGCCAGCAGCCGCGTTGGCGGGGCTTACAATGAGCAGTTCTTC.

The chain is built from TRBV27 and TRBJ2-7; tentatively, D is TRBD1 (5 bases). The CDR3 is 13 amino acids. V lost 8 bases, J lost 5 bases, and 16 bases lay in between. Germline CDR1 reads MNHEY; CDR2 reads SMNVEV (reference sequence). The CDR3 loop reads CASQPRVGDEQYF. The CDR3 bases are TGTGCCAGCCAACCCAGGGTGGGCGACGAGCAGTACTTC.

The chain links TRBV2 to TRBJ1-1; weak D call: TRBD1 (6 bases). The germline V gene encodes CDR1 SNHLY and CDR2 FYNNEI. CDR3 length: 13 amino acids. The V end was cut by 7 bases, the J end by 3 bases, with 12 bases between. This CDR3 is CASTGQSDTEAFF. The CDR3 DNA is TGTGCCAGCACCGGACAGTCGGACACTGAAGCTTTCTTT.

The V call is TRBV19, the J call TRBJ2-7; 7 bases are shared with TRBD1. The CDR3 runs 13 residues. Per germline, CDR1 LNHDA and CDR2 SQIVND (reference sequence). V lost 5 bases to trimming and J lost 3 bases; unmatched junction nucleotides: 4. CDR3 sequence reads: CASSFGQDYEQYF. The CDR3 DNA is TGTGCCAGTAGTTTTGGACAGGACTACGAGCAGTACTTC.

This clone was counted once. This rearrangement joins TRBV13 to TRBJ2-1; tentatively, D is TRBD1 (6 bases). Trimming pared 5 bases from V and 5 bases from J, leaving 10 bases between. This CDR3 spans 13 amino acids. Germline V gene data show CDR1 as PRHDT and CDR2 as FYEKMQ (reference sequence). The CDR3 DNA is TGTGCCAGCAGCGTCAGACAGGACAATGAGCAGTTCTTC. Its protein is CASSVRQDNEQFF.

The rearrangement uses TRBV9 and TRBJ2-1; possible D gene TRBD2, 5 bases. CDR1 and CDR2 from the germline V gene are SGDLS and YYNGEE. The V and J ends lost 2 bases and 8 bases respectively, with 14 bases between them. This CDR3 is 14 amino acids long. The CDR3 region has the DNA TGTGCCAGCAGCGTGCTAGCCGCACGCGATGAGCAGTTCTTC. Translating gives CASSVLAARDEQFF.

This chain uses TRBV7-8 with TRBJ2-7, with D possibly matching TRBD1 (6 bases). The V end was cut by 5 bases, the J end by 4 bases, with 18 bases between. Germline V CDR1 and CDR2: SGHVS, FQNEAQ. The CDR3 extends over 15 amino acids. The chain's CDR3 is CASSATGGPIYEQYF. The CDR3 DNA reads TGTGCCAGCAGCGCGACAGGCGGCCCGATATACGAGCAGTACTTC.

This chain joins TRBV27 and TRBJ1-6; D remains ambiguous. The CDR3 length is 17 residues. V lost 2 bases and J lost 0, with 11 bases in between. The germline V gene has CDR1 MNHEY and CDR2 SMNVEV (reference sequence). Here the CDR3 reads CASSLVGRSSYNSPLHF. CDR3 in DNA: TGTGCCAGCAGTTTAGTGGGTCGGAGCTCCTATAATTCACCCCTCCACTTT.

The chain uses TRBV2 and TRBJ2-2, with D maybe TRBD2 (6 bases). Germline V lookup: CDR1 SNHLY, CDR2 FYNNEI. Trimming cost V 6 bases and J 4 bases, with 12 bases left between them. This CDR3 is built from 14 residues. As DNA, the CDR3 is TGTGCCAGCAGGCGGGAAGAAGGCACCGGGGAGCTGTTTTTT. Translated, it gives CASRREEGTGELFF.

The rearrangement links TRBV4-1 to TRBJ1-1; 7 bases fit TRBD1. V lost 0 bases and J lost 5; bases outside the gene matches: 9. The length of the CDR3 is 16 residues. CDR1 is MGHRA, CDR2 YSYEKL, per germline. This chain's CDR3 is CASSQDLEGARTEAFF. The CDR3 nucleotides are TGCGCCAGCAGCCAAGATCTGGAGGGGGCAAGGACTGAAGCTTTCTTT.

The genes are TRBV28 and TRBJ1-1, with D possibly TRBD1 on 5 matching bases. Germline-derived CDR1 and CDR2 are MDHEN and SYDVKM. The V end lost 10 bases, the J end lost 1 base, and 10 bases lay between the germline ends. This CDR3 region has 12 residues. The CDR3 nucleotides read TGTGCCATGTTTCAGGGGAACACTGAAGCTTTCTTT. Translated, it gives CAMFQGNTEAFF. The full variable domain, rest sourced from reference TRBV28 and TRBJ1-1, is DVKVTQSSRYLVKRTGEKVFLECVQDMDHENMFWYRQDPGLGLRLIYFSYDVKMKEKGDIPEGYSVSREKKERFSLILESASTNQTSMYLCAMFQGNTEAFFGQGTRLTVV.

The CDR3 region is CATSRDTSRGETQYF. CDR3 bases: TGTGCCACCAGCAGAGACACCAGCAGGGGAGAGACCCAGTACTTC. The chain employs TRBV15 and TRBJ2-5; weak D call: TRBD1 (6 bases). V was pared by 0 bases and J by 4 bases, with 12 bases between. Germline loops: CDR1 LNHNV, CDR2 YYDKDF (reference sequence). This CDR3 comprises 15 residues. The whole variable domain, remainder taken from reference TRBV15 and TRBJ2-5, is DAMVIQNPRYQVTQFGKPVTLSCSQTLNHNVMYWYQQKSSQAPKLLFHYYDKDFNNEADTPDNFQSRRPNTSFCFLDIRSPGLGDTAMYLCATSRDTSRGETQYFGPGTRLLVL.

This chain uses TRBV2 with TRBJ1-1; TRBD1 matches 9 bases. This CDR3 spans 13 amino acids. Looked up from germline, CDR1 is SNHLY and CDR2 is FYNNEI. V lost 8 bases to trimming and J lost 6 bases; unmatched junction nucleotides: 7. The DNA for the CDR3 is TGTGCCAGCGGGGACAGGGTTTACGCTGAAGCTTTCTTT. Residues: CASGDRVYAEAFF.

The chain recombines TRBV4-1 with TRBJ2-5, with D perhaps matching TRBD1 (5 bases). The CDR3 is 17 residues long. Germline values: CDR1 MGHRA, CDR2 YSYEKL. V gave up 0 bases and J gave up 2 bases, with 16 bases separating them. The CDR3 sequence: CASSQEPQGLPQETQYF. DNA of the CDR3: TGCGCCAGCAGCCAAGAGCCCCAGGGCCTACCTCAAGAGACCCAGTACTTC.

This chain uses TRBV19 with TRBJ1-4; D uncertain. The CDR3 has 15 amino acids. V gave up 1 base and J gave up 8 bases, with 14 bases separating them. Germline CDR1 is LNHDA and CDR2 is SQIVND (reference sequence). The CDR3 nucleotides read TGTGCCAGTAGTATAGCTAGGCAGTCTTCGGAAAAACTGTTTTTT. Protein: CASSIARQSSEKLFF.

The CDR3 here is CASTLSGSGTDTQYF. DNA for the CDR3: TGTGCCAGTACTCTTAGCGGGAGCGGGACAGATACGCAGTATTTT. This chain joins TRBV19 and TRBJ2-3; 9 nucleotides agree with TRBD2. V was pared by 7 bases and J by 3 bases, with 8 bases of the junction left unmatched. Germline assignment: CDR1 LNHDA and CDR2 SQIVND (reference sequence). CDR3 length: 15 residues. Variable domain in full (rest from reference TRBV19 and TRBJ2-3): DGGITQSPKYLFRKEGQNVTLSCEQNLNHDAMYWYRQDPGQGLRLIYYSQIVNDFQKGDIAEGYSVSREKKESFPLTVTSAQKNPTAFYLCASTLSGSGTDTQYFGPGTRLTVL.

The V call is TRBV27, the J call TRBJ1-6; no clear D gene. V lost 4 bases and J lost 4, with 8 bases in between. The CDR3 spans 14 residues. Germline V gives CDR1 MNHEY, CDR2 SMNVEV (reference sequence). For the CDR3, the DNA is TGTGCCAGCAGTTCGGGAACTTATAATTCACCCCTCCACTTT. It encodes CASSSGTYNSPLHF.

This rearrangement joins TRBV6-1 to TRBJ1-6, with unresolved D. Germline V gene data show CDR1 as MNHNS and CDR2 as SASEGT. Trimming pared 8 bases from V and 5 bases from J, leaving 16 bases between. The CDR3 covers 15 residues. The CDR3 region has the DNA TGTGCCAGCTCGGAGATTGCAGCGGATAATTCACCCCTCCACTTT. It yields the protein CASSEIAADNSPLHF.

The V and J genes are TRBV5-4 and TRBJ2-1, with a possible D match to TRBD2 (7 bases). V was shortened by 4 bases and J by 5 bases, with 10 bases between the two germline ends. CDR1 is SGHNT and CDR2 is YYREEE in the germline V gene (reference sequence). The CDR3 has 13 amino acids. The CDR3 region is CASSRGGDNEQFF. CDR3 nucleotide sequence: TGTGCCAGCAGCAGGGGGGGAGACAATGAGCAGTTCTTC.

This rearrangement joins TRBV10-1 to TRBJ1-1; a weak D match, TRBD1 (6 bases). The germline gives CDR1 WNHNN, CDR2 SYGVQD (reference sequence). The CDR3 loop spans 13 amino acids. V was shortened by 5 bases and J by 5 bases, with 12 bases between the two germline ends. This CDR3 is CASSTGPVTEAFF. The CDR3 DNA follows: TGCGCCAGCAGTACAGGGCCGGTGACTGAAGCTTTCTTT.

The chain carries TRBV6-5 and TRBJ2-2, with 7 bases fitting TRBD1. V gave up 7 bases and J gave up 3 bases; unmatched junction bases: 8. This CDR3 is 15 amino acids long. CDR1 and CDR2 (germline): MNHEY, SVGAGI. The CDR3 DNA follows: TGTGCCAGCACTGACAGGGCCGGGGACACCGGGGAGCTGTTTTTT. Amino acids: CASTDRAGDTGELFF.